These T cell receptor beta chains were read from a single sample in a study of shared T cell receptors in the human thymus. The data were produced by immunoSEQ multiplex PCR, yet TCRdb's version contains in-frame clones alone and is incomplete. This sample carries roughly 710,000 clones, 80% to 90% of them seen once, and the ten largest clones take about 0.0098%. The sample was also reused in another study, on human thymus T cells.

The source material was thymocytes. The source is a girl under three years old with a congenital heart defect. Each CDR3 is given with its conserved first and last residue. D genes are given only for firm matches. Some rows have no size entry. The others give once, few or many, or a class for an expanded clone.

V: TRBV20-1; size: .; J: TRBJ2-7; D: .; DNA: TGCAGTGCTAGGTCGAGTTACGAGCAGTACTTC; CDR3: CSARSSYEQYF
V: TRBV6-5; size: .; J: TRBJ1-6; D: TRBD1; DNA: TGTGCCAGCAGTTTGCCTGGACAGGGACGGAATTCACCCCTCCACTTT; CDR3: CASSLPGQGRNSPLHF
V: TRBV7-7; size: .; J: TRBJ2-6; D: TRBD2; DNA: TGTGCCGGGGGGGGACTAGTCAACGTCCTGACTTTC; CDR3: CAGGGLVNVLTF
V: TRBV5-1; size: .; J: TRBJ1-1; D: .; DNA: TGCGCCAGCAGCTTGGATCGGTTAATGAACACTGAAGCTTTCTTT; CDR3: CASSLDRLMNTEAFF
V: TRBV28; size: .; J: TRBJ1-1; D: .; DNA: TGTGCCAGCCTCGGCCGACTGTCAAGAGGCACTGAAGCTTTCTTT; CDR3: CASLGRLSRGTEAFF
V: TRBV15; size: .; J: TRBJ1-3; D: .; DNA: TGTGCCACCAGCAGAGTCCGCGGGCCGTCCGGCACCATATATTTT; CDR3: CATSRVRGPSGTIYF
V: TRBV12-5; size: .; J: TRBJ1-1; D: TRBD1; DNA: TGTGCTAGTGGTTTGGCTAAAAACTCTGATTCCGGGACAGGGGGCCCTGAAGCTTTCTTT; CDR3: CASGLAKNSDSGTGGPEAFF
V: TRBV7-6; size: few; J: TRBJ2-1; D: TRBD2; DNA: TGTGCCAGCAGCTTAGATCAGCGGGGGGAGGGTATCTACAATGAGCAGTTCTTC; CDR3: CASSLDQRGEGIYNEQFF
V: TRBV6-4; size: .; J: TRBJ1-2; D: .; DNA: TGTGCCAGCAGTGAGTTCCCCCGATCGGGAAGAGTTAACTATGGCTACACCTTC; CDR3: CASSEFPRSGRVNYGYTF
V: TRBV2; size: .; J: TRBJ2-3; D: .; DNA: TGTGCCAGCAGTCGCGACAGTCACGAGGCAGATACGCAGTATTTT; CDR3: CASSRDSHEADTQYF
V: TRBV21-1; size: .; J: TRBJ1-1; D: .; DNA: TGTGCCAGCAGCAAGAGGGGAGGTGGCAACACTGAAGCTTTCTTT; CDR3: CASSKRGGGNTEAFF
V: TRBV15; size: .; J: TRBJ2-7; D: TRBD1; DNA: TGTGCCACCAGCAGCTACAGGGGTTCCTACGAGCAGTACTTC; CDR3: CATSSYRGSYEQYF
V: TRBV7-9; size: .; J: TRBJ1-2; D: .; DNA: TGTGCCAGCAGCTTAGGATTAGTGGGAGATGGCTACACCTTC; CDR3: CASSLGLVGDGYTF
V: TRBV4-2; size: .; J: TRBJ2-7; D: .; DNA: TGTGCCAGCAGCCAAGATCCCCGGACTGGAAGCTCCTACGAGCAGTACTTC; CDR3: CASSQDPRTGSSYEQYF
V: TRBV6-1; size: .; J: TRBJ2-7; D: TRBD2; DNA: TGTGCCAGCAGTGGGACTAGCGGGGGCGGGTACGAGCAGTACTTC; CDR3: CASSGTSGGGYEQYF
V: TRBV2; size: once; J: TRBJ2-3; D: .; DNA: TGTGCCAGCATTAATCCGGGACACCAGGTGGGAGATACGCAGTATTTT; CDR3: CASINPGHQVGDTQYF
V: TRBV10-3; size: .; J: TRBJ2-2; D: .; DNA: TGTGCCATCAGTGAGGGCCAGGCCTACTACACCGGGGAGCTGTTTTTT; CDR3: CAISEGQAYYTGELFF
V: TRBV4-1; size: .; J: TRBJ2-1; D: .; DNA: TGCGCCAGCAGCCAAGATGGGCCCCCCCCGATCGCCTCCTACAATGAGCAGTTCTTC; CDR3: CASSQDGPPPIASYNEQFF
V: TRBV19; size: .; J: TRBJ1-2; D: .; DNA: TGTGCCAGCCTAGGGTCGGGGGGGGATGGCTACACCTTC; CDR3: CASLGSGGDGYTF
V: TRBV6-1; size: .; J: TRBJ2-7; D: TRBD1; DNA: TGTGCCAGCAGTGGGACAGGCTACTCCTACGAGCAGTACTTC; CDR3: CASSGTGYSYEQYF
V: TRBV6-5; size: .; J: TRBJ2-7; D: .; DNA: TGTGCCAGCAGTTACTCTCCTGCCGGGTGCCCCTACGAGCAGTACTTC; CDR3: CASSYSPAGCPYEQYF
V: TRBV9; size: .; J: TRBJ2-7; D: TRBD1; DNA: TGTGCCAGCAGCGCGGAAAAAGGGCGGGACAGGGATTACGAGCAGTACTTC; CDR3: CASSAEKGRDRDYEQYF
V: TRBV30; size: .; J: TRBJ2-2; D: TRBD1; DNA: TGTGCCTGGAGGTCATGGACAGGGGAAGGGGAGCTGTTTTTT; CDR3: CAWRSWTGEGELFF
V: TRBV11-2; size: once; J: TRBJ1-2; D: TRBD1; DNA: TGTGCCAGCACCACCGAGTCGGACAGGGGGTTTAACTATGGCTACACCTTC; CDR3: CASTTESDRGFNYGYTF
V: TRBV6-1; size: few; J: TRBJ2-1; D: TRBD1; DNA: TGTGCCAGCAGTGATGGGCTCACAGGGGGCAGGATTTACAATGAGCAGTTCTTC; CDR3: CASSDGLTGGRIYNEQFF
V: TRBV4-3; size: .; J: TRBJ2-7; D: TRBD1; DNA: TGCGCCAGCAGCCAAACCGACAGGGGGCGCGTCTACGAGCAGTACTTC; CDR3: CASSQTDRGRVYEQYF